A single sample is the source of the 11 T cell receptor beta chains below, sequenced in a study of tumor-infiltrating lymphocytes in primary liver carcinoma. Joint extraction of RNA and DNA used roughly 19-31 mg of bulk tissue that was unsorted. TCR beta cDNA came from around 0.5 ug total RNA, primed with a constant-region primer. ARM-PCR was slightly modified, and three nested multiplex PCR rounds with it gave rise to the TCR beta libraries. Amplification in the first two PCR rounds was performed using TRBV1-TRBV30 forward primers and a C-beta reverse primer for roughly 9 cycles each. A single record per CDR3 protein comes from TCRdb applying MiXCR to the multiplex PCR reads. The sample shows about 64,000 distinct CDR3 sequences, about two thirds of them seen only once. Sequencing was done on a sample of liver tumor tissue from sampling region 4. Subset indicated: tumor region T4, right-lateral pole. These receptors were collected from a man between 40 and 49 years old with primary liver carcinoma and hepatitis B virus infection.

Turning to this clonotype: Possible read error: a much larger clone is one base away. This chain uses TRBV11-2 with TRBJ2-4; D remains ambiguous. Germline loops: CDR1 SGHAT, CDR2 FQNNGV. The CDR3 sequence is 15 residues long. Deletions cut 7 bases from V and 15 bases from J, with 28 bases between. As DNA, the CDR3 is TGTGCCAGCACCACTTCGGCGGTAGCCAAAAACAATCGGTACTTC. It yields the protein CASTTSAVAKNNRYF.

Concerning this clonotype itself: Here the CDR3 omits its conserved ending phenylalanine or tryptophan, so a read error is the likely source. Here the CDR3 reads CASSLGPQGIGGYTL. The CDR3 coding sequence is TGTGCCAGCAGTTTAGGACCACAGGGGATCGGGGGCTACACCTTA. This chain joins TRBV12-3 or TRBV12-4 and TRBJ1-2, with TRBD1 identical over 7 bases. V gave up 1 base and J gave up 8 bases; unmatched junction bases: 10. This CDR3 comprises 15 residues.

A note on this clonotype: At one end the junction does not follow the germline gene, possibly because of a read error. This sequence joins TRBV11-2 and TRBJ2-6; D is possibly TRBD1 (5 bases). The V gene's germline CDR1 is SGHAT and CDR2 FQNNGV. The CDR3 spans 16 residues. The CDR3 here is CASSLDLWAGANALSF. CDR3 DNA: TGTGCCAGCAGCTTAGATCTCTGGGCTGGGGCCAACGCCCTGAGTTTC.

In regard to this clonotype: The conserved phenylalanine or tryptophan is not found at the CDR3 terminus, so this likely reflects a read error. This rearrangement joins TRBV5-4 to TRBJ2-2, with D possibly being TRBD2 (6 bases). Germline V gene sequence: CDR1 SGHNT, CDR2 YYREEE (reference sequence). This CDR3 is 14 amino acids long. This chain's CDR3 is CASSFDERTGGLFS. As DNA, the CDR3 is TGTGCCAGCAGCTTTGATGAGCGCACCGGGGGGCTGTTTTCT.

This clonotype has only one observation. A junction end diverges from the germline sequence, so it may reflect a read error. V and J are TRBV6-2 or TRBV6-3 and TRBJ2-1, with D uncertain. The CDR3 spans 15 residues. The germline V gene encodes CDR1 MNHEY and CDR2 SVGEGT. The CDR3: CASSLIPNSYNERFF. In nucleotides, the CDR3 is TGTGCCAGCAGTTTAATCCCGAACTCCTACAATGAGCGGTTCTTC.

With respect to this clonotype: The junction departs from the called germline gene at one end, perhaps through a read error. V and J are TRBV11-2 and TRBJ1-1, with 7 nucleotides matching TRBD1. CDR3 length: 16 residues. Germline loops: CDR1 SGHAT, CDR2 FQNNGV. The CDR3 DNA reads as TGTGCCAGCAGCCCATCCAGGGGGTTTGTGAACACTGAGGCTTTCTTC. It yields the protein CASSPSRGFVNTEAFF.

This rearrangement joins TRBV6-5 to TRBJ2-7; weak D call: TRBD2 (7 bases). Germline V lookup: CDR1 MNHEY, CDR2 SVGAGI. The CDR3 extends over 14 amino acids. Between the trimmed V and J ends, which lost 7 bases and 9 bases, there was a span of 22 bases. The CDR3 coding sequence is TGTGCCAGCACCCGGACATTAAATAGGGGGGGGCAGTACTTC. Translating gives CASTRTLNRGGQYF.

Remarks on this clonotype: One junction end disagrees with the germline gene, perhaps due to a read error. CDR3 sequence (DNA): TGTGCCAGACGCTTTCCCGGGACTAGCGGGACCAAAAGCATTCAGTACTTC. It is translated as CARRFPGTSGTKSIQYF. The chain employs TRBV11-1 and TRBJ2-4, with 13 positions matching TRBD2. CDR3 length: 17 amino acids. Germline V gives CDR1 SGHAT, CDR2 FQDESV (reference sequence).

This chain connects TRBV7-9 to TRBJ1-2; D unclear. Germline CDR1 and CDR2: SEHNR and FQNEAQ (reference sequence). V was pared by 9 bases and J by 5 bases, with 25 bases between. The CDR3 totals 16 residues. CDR3 sequence: CARNPEGRLSQYGYTF. CDR3 DNA: TGTGCCAGGAACCCCGAGGGCAGGCTATCCCAGTATGGCTACACCTTC.

A note on this clonotype: The junction differs from germline at one of its ends, possibly a read error. The V and J genes are TRBV5-4 and TRBJ1-1; maybe TRBD1 (5 bases). Per germline, CDR1 SGHNT and CDR2 YYREEE (reference sequence). The CDR3 contains 15 residues. CDR3 loop: CASKSWGYMNTEVFF. The CDR3, as DNA: TGTGCCAGCAAATCGTGGGGCTACATGAACACTGAAGTTTTCTTT.

The chain carries TRBV5-1 and TRBJ2-3; D is ambiguous. Trimming stripped 0 bases from V and 6 bases from J, with 14 bases between. The CDR3 totals 15 residues. Germline V CDR1 and CDR2: SGHRS, YFSETQ. CDR3 amino acids: CASSLGDSSGDTQYF. DNA of the CDR3: TGCGCCAGCAGCTTGGGGGATAGCTCCGGGGATACGCAGTATTTT.